This T cell receptor beta chain appears in the sequencing data of a study of metastatic and nonmetastatic thyroid tumors. In the study overall: Malignant thyroid and benign thyroid patients provided blood and tumor or nodule tissue whose repertoires were compared. Study observations and caveats: For both blood and tumor, malignant thyroid tumors reportedly showed significantly higher TCR beta diversity than benign nodules did.

Germline CDR1 SNHLY, CDR2 FYNNEI. The CDR3 covers 11 residues. With 8 bases removed from V and 4 bases from J, the gap between germline ends came to 7 bases. Before thyroid surgery, none of the patients had received any treatment. Many counts were recorded for this clone. As yet, its antigen is unknown. Original processing notes: The study took CDR3 differences across clinicopathological groups and made a distant-metastasis classifier for papillary thyroid cancer from them. TCRdb reanalyzed the PCR reads with MiXCR. The V and J calls and clone size come from TCRdb's table, not from the authors' own analysis. Of 20,000 to 25,000 clones listed, about a sixth are singletons.

The gene calls are TRBV2 and TRBJ2-3, with D uncertain. This TCR was recovered from a female donor with papillary thyroid cancer or a benign thyroid nodule (not recorded which). Some clones in this sample may be carry-over from other donors' samples. The specimen sequenced was blood. CDR3 loop: CASATADTQYF. CDR3 coding DNA: TGTGCCAGCGCTACCGCAGATACGCAGTATTTT.